A selection of T cell receptor beta chains follows, all from one sample in a study of blood T cell repertoires in COVID-19. Assay: immunoSEQ multiplex PCR; the TCRdb copy retains only in-frame clones and omits some. This table holds around 110,000 clones, over 70% found once. Source material: peripheral blood. The receptors come from a woman in her seventies with acute or convalescent COVID-19. CDR3s include the opening cysteine and the closing phenylalanine or tryptophan. The D gene is left open where the match is weak. Some rows have no size entry. The others give once, few or many, or a class for an expanded clone.

clone_size	j_call	d_call	v_call	cdr3_aa	cdr3_nt
-	TRBJ1-1	-	TRBV9	CASSVLGGTEAFF	TGTGCCAGCAGCGTACTCGGGGGTACTGAAGCTTTCTTT
-	TRBJ2-1	TRBD2	TRBV7-3	CASSLGPSGIAEQFF	TGTGCCAGCAGCTTAGGTCCTAGCGGGATAGCTGAGCAGTTCTTC
-	TRBJ1-2	-	TRBV15	CATSRDLADNYGYTF	TGTGCCACCAGCAGAGATCTGGCTGATAACTATGGCTACACCTTC
few	TRBJ2-1	-	TRBV5-6	CASSRSLAIHNEQFF	TGTGCCAGCAGCCGAAGTCTAGCGATCCACAATGAGCAGTTCTTC
-	TRBJ1-6	-	TRBV3-1/TRBV3-2	CASSHRTDNSPLHF	TGTGCCAGCAGCCACCGGACAGATAATTCACCCCTCCACTTT
-	TRBJ2-3	TRBD2	TRBV7-6	CASSLATGLAADTQYF	TGTGCCAGCAGCTTAGCTACGGGACTAGCCGCAGATACGCAGTATTTT
-	TRBJ1-4	-	TRBV5-8	CASSPGGGYDEKLFF	TGTGCCAGCAGCCCCGGGGGGGGGTATGATGAAAAACTGTTTTTT
few	TRBJ1-1	-	TRBV3-1/TRBV3-2	CASSQGQGPNTEAFF	TGTGCCAGCAGCCAAGGGCAGGGGCCGAACACTGAAGCTTTCTTT
-	TRBJ2-7	-	TRBV19	CASSITGQPSYEQYF	TGTGCCAGTAGTATTACAGGACAGCCTTCCTACGAGCAGTACTTC
-	TRBJ2-1	-	TRBV7-8	CASSLSPSAPHNEQFF	TGTGCCAGCAGCTTATCCCCCAGTGCCCCCCACAATGAGCAGTTCTTC
-	TRBJ1-6	TRBD1	TRBV7-9	CASSPGQGFNSPLHF	TGTGCCAGCAGCCCGGGACAGGGTTTTAATTCACCCCTCCACTTT
-	TRBJ1-1	-	TRBV28	CATSGRGLANTEAFF	TGTGCCACCTCGGGGAGGGGATTGGCGAACACTGAAGCTTTCTTT
once	TRBJ1-2	-	TRBV30	CAWSVRGAQIYGYTF	TGTGCCTGGAGTGTACGGGGTGCCCAGATCTATGGCTACACCTTC
-	TRBJ2-2	TRBD2	TRBV5-4	CASSRGGRGTGELFF	TGTGCCAGCAGTCGGGGGGGCCGGGGCACCGGGGAGCTGTTTTTT
-	TRBJ2-2	TRBD1	TRBV5-3	CARSPGTGDTGELFF	TGTGCCAGAAGCCCCGGGACAGGAGACACCGGGGAGCTGTTTTTT